Detailed here is one T cell receptor beta chain. This CDR3 is built from 14 residues. Trimming removed 4 bases at V and 2 bases at J, with 13 bases between. Germline CDR1 and CDR2: SQVTM and ANQGSEA. The method was immunoSEQ multiplex PCR; TCRdb's version includes in-frame clones alone and lacks a portion of them. The table includes 55,000 to 75,000 clones, around 93% detected once. This sample was included in a study of T cell changes during pregnancy in multiple sclerosis. This sample comprised CD8+ T cells from peripheral blood mononuclear cells, obtained in the second trimester of pregnancy. This clonotype originated in a female donor with multiple sclerosis, enrolled in a pregnancy study. J is TRBJ2-3 and V is TRBV29-1, with a tentative D call TRBD2 (6 bases). The CDR3 DNA reads TGCAGCGTTGGCAGGGACTCATCCACAGATACGCAGTATTTT. Translation gives CSVGRDSSTDTQYF.